This TCR beta chain is drawn from a study of cytomegalovirus exposure and HLA in healthy donors. The study, taken as a whole, reports: It was in a later analysis that TCR association rates were seen to vary by HLA locus, highest for DRB1 and lowest for HLA-C. Investigators reported 164 TCR beta chains as tied to cytomegalovirus. Other equally common chains were less clonally expanded than HLA-associated TCR beta chains, a later analysis showed. Owing to their indistinguishability, certain V segments, notably TRBV6-2 and TRBV6-3, were excluded.

The PCR employed 60 Vbeta primers together with 13 Jbeta primers. Sequencing used immunoSEQ multiplex PCR; TCRdb keeps in-frame clones, though not all of them. The sample lists 170,000 or so clones, about 80% occurring once. This CDR3 has 12 amino acids. The germline V gene encodes CDR1 SNHLY and CDR2 FYNNEI. V was pared by 7 bases and J by 5 bases, with 5 bases of the junction left unmatched. Points on this clone: No antigen is known for it.

What was sequenced was PBMCs. The V call is TRBV2, the J call TRBJ2-7; 7 bases agree with TRBD1. The receptor comes from a woman aged 25 to 39 in good health and CMV-seronegative. CDR3 protein: CASTTRGNEQYF. The CDR3, as DNA: TGTGCCAGCACTACCAGGGGGAACGAGCAGTACTTC.